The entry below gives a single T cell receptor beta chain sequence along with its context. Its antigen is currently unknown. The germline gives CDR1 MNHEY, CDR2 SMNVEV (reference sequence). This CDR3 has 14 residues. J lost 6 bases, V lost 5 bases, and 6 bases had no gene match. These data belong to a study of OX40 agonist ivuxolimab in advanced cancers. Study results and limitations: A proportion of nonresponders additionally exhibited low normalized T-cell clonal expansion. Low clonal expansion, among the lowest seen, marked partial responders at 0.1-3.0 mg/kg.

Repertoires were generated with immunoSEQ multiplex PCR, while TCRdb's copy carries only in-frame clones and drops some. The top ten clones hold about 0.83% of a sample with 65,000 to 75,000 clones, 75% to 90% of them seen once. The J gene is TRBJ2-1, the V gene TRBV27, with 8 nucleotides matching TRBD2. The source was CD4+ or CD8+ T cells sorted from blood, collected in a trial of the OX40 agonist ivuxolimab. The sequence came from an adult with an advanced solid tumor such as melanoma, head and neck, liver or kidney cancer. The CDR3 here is CASSVRGDGNEQFF. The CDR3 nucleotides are TGTGCCAGCAGTGTGCGGGGGGACGGCAATGAGCAGTTCTTC.